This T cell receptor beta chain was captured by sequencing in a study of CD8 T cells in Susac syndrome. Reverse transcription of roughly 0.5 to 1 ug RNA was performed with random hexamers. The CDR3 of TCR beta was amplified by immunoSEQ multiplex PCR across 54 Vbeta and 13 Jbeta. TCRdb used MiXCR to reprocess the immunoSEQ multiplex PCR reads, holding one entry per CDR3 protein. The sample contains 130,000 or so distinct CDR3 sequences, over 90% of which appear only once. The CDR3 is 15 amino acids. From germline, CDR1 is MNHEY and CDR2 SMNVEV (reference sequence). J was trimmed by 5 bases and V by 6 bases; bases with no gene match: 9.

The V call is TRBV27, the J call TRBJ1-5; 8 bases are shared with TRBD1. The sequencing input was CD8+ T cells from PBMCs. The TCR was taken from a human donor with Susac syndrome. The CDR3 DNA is TGTGCCAGCAGCCCTTGGGCGACAGGGGATCAGCCCCAGCATTTT. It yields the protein CASSPWATGDQPQHF.